What follows is one T cell receptor (beta chain) and its context. What antigen it recognizes has not been identified. The sample holds no much larger clone one base away, and base qualities are not on file. None of the patients had been given any treatment before thyroid surgery. Using T-cell receptor beta sequencing, the study looked back at clinical samples from patients collected from the early 2010s to the late 2010s. The library came from PCR. TCRdb records Illumina HiSeq 4000 as the sequencer. High-throughput sequencing was used to profile the TCR beta-chain CDR3 region of every patient. Per the original workflow: Drawing on CDR3 differences between clinicopathological groups, the researchers built a classifier meant to tell apart patients with distant-metastatic papillary thyroid cancer. To measure repertoire diversity the researchers used the Shannon index, while the Morisita-Horn index served to gauge how similar the tumor and blood repertoires were. The public reads were quality trimmed at Q25 with fastp and then assembled into clones with MiXCR by TCRdb, keeping productive beta chains. V and J calls and clone size were set by TCRdb, not the authors. The sample profile shows tens of thousands of clones; about 22% of them were found once. The ten largest clonotypes hold more than 2% of the sample.

This sample is drawn from a study of metastatic and nonmetastatic thyroid tumors (dated by TCRdb to about 2020). For context, the study as a whole: The researchers compared repertoires between peripheral blood samples and tumor or nodule tissue samples from patients with malignant or benign thyroid disease. The research as a whole found: In both blood and tumor samples, malignant tumors were reported to have significantly higher TCR beta diversity than benign nodules.

The CDR3 runs 13 amino acids, cysteine and phenylalanine included. The only DNA kept is the CDR3, 39 bases in frame from the first base. V is reduced by 1 base and J by 4 bases, leaving a spacing of 4 bases between them. As encoded in the germline V gene (reference sequence), CDR1 is MNHEY while CDR2 is SMNVEV. The sample consisted of blood. The chain couples TRBV27 to TRBJ2-2; no D gene call is confident. This sequence was found in a female donor with papillary thyroid cancer or a benign thyroid nodule (not recorded which). Some clones in this sample may be carry-over from other donors' samples. The sequenced DNA: TGTGCCAGCAGTTTATATGGCACCGGGGAGCTGTTTTTT. Its coded protein is CASSLYGTGELFF.